The source of this TCR beta chain is a study of shared T cell receptors in the human thymus. This clone was detected a few times. The assay was immunoSEQ multiplex PCR, and TCRdb's table has in-frame clones only and misses some. The profile shows around 67,000 clones, 90% to 95% of them singletons. Unmatched junction bases numbered 11, after V lost 7 bases and J lost 2 bases. There are 17 residues in the CDR3. This chain uses TRBV23-1 with TRBJ2-3; 11 positions match TRBD2. TRBV23-1 is an ORF, with its function uncertain. The clonotype was recovered from a human donor. Sequenced: thymocytes. The CDR3: CASTRTSGFRNTDTQYF. The CDR3, as DNA: TGCGCCAGCACAAGGACTAGCGGGTTTCGGAACACAGATACGCAGTATTTT.